A selection of T cell receptor beta chains follows, all from one sample in a study of T cell changes during pregnancy in multiple sclerosis. The table came from immunoSEQ multiplex PCR; TCRdb's copy has only in-frame clones and leaves some out. Of roughly 80,000 clones listed, 90% to 95% are singletons. This specimen was peripheral blood, taken in the first trimester of pregnancy. Receptors originate from a female donor with multiple sclerosis, enrolled in a pregnancy study. CDR3s include the opening cysteine and the closing phenylalanine or tryptophan. A D gene is named only where the DNA matches it firmly.

d_call j_call v_call cdr3_aa cdr3_nt
TRBD2 TRBJ2-2 TRBV6-5 CASSRLAGVGELFF TGTGCCAGCAGCCGACTAGCGGGAGTCGGGGAGCTGTTTTTT
. TRBJ2-7 TRBV7-2 CASSYGGLLYEQYF TGTGCCAGCAGCTACGGAGGGCTTCTCTACGAGCAGTACTTC
. TRBJ2-5 TRBV15 CATRGEQTQYF TGTGCCACCAGGGGCGAGCAGACCCAGTACTTC
. TRBJ2-6 TRBV5-1 CASSPMGANVLTF TGCGCCAGCAGCCCAATGGGGGCCAACGTCCTGACTTTC
TRBD1 TRBJ2-7 TRBV4-2 CASSLRTGTYEQYF TGTGCCAGCAGCCTCCGGACAGGAACCTACGAGCAGTACTTC
TRBD1 TRBJ2-1 TRBV19 CASSGQGYNEQFF TGTGCCAGTAGTGGACAGGGGTACAATGAGCAGTTCTTC
TRBD2 TRBJ2-7 TRBV19 CASRPRGTSGRSEQYF TGTGCCAGTAGACCCCGCGGGACTAGCGGGAGAAGTGAGCAGTACTTC
. TRBJ1-4 TRBV5-1 CASSLSGGEKLFF TGCGCCAGCAGCTTGAGTGGAGGTGAAAAACTGTTTTTT
TRBD1 TRBJ1-1 TRBV7-9 CASSNSDREGTEAFF TGTGCCAGCAGCAATTCGGACAGGGAGGGCACTGAAGCTTTCTTT
. TRBJ2-2 TRBV7-2 CASTAGTANTGELFF TGTGCCAGCACTGCGGGGACCGCGAACACCGGGGAGCTGTTTTTT
TRBD1 TRBJ2-4 TRBV19 CASTRQGAENIQYF TGTGCCAGTACGAGACAGGGGGCGGAAAACATTCAGTACTTC
. TRBJ1-2 TRBV12-5 CANIGRVTGGYTF TGTGCTAATATAGGGAGGGTAACAGGTGGCTACACCTTC